This T cell receptor beta chain was recorded in a study of shared clonotypes between healthy human individuals. This clone was seen a few times. Its target is not known. Other DNA sequences in the sample encode the same CDR3. Study-wide points: Sampling covered blood only; tissue repertoires likely differ.

Sorted-subset replicate PCRs used 200 ng DNA, some 30,000 T cell genomes. Measured with immunoSEQ multiplex PCR; TCRdb has only the in-frame clones, and not every one. The data contain under 600,000 clones, roughly 95% of them singletons. The receptor comes from a woman aged 25 to 45 in good health. The material sequenced was naive CD4+ T cells sorted from blood. Subset defined: CD45RA+ positively selected.

CDR3 coding DNA: TGTGCCAGCAGCCAAGCCGACTATGGCTACACCTTC. Translated, it gives CASSQADYGYTF. This chain connects TRBV4-2 to TRBJ1-2; D remains ambiguous. Trimming cost V 1 base and J 3 bases, with 3 bases left between them. Germline lookup yields CDR1 LGHNA and CDR2 YNFKEQ. CDR3 length: 12 residues.